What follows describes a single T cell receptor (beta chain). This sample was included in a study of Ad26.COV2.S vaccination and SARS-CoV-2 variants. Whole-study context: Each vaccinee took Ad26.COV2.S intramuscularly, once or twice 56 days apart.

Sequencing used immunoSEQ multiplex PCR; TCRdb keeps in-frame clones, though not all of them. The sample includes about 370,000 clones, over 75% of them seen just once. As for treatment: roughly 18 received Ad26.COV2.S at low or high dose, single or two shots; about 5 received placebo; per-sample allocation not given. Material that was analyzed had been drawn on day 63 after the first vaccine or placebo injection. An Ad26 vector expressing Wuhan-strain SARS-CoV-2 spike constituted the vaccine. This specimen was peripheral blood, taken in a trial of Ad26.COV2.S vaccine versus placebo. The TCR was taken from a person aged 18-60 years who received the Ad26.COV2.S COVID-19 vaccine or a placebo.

CDR3 DNA sequence: TGTGCCACCAGCAGAGAACTAGCGTACAATGAGCAGTTCTTC. Amino acid sequence: CATSRELAYNEQFF. The rearrangement joins TRBV15 to TRBJ2-1, with 7 bases fitting TRBD2. The CDR3 totals 14 residues. From germline, CDR1 is LNHNV and CDR2 YYDKDF (reference sequence). V lost 0 bases, J lost 4 bases, and 0 bases stayed unmatched.